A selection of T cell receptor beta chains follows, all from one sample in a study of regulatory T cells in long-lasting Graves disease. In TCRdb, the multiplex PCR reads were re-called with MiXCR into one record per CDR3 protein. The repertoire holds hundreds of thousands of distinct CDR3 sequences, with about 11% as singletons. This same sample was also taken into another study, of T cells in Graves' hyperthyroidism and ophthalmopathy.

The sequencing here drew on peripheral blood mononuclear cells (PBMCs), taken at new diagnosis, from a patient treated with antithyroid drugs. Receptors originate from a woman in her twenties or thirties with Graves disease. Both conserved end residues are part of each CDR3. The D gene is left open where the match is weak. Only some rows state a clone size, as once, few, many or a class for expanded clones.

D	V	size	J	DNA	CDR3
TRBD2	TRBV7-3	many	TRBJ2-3	TGTGCCAGCAGCCCCGGACTAGCGGGAGAGATCACAGATACGCAGTATTTT	CASSPGLAGEITDTQYF
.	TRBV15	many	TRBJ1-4	TGTGCCACCAGCAGAGATCAGGGGCTCAAAGAAAAACTGTTTTTT	CATSRDQGLKEKLFF
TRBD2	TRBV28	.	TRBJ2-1	TGTGCCAGCAGTTTAGGGACTAGCCACAATGAGCAGTTCTTC	CASSLGTSHNEQFF
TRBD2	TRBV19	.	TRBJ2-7	TGTGCCAGTAGTATAACATCTAGCGGGAGGGGGAACGAGCAGTACTTC	CASSITSSGRGNEQYF
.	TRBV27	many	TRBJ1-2	TGTGCCAGCAGTTTAGGGGCAGGGTCCCAGACAGGCTACACCTTC	CASSLGAGSQTGYTF
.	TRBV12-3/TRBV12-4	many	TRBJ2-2	TGTGCCAGCAGTTTTGTGGGGGACGGGGAGCTGTTTTTT	CASSFVGDGELFF
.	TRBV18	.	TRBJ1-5	TGTGCCACCAAACAGGAGGATCAGCCCCAGCATTTT	CATKQEDQPQHF
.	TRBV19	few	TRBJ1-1	TGTGCCAGTAGTAATCGGGTTATGAACACTGAAGCTTTCTTT	CASSNRVMNTEAFF
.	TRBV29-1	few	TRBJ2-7	TGCAGCGTTGTCACGGAGCTTAACTACGAGCGGTACTTC	CSVVTELNYERYF
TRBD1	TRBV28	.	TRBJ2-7	TGTGCCAGCTCACCACTACCTCCACGGACAGGGGGGTACGAGCAGTACTTC	CASSPLPPRTGGYEQYF
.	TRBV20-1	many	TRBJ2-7	TGCAGTGGTCGGGGTCAGGACGAGCAGTACTTC	CSGRGQDEQYF
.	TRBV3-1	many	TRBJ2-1	TGTGCCAGCACCAGGTACAATGAGCAGTTCTTC	CASTRYNEQFF
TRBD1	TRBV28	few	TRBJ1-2	TGTGCCAGCAGTTTAGGACAGGCCCGTAACTATGGCTACACCTTC	CASSLGQARNYGYTF
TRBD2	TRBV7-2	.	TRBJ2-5	TGTGCCAGCAGCTTAGTGGGGGGACTAGTCACAGAGACCCAGTACTTC	CASSLVGGLVTETQYF
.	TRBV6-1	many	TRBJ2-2	TGTGCCAGCAGTAGAACAGGTTACACCGGGGAGCTGTTTTTT	CASSRTGYTGELFF